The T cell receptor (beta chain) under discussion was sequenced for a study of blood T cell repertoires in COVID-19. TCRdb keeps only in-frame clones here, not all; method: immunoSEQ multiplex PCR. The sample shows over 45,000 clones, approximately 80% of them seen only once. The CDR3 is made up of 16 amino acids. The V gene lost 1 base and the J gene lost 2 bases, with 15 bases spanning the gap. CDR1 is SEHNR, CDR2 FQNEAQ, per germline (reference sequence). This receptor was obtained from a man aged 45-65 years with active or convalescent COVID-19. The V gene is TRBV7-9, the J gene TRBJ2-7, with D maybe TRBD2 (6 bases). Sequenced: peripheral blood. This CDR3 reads CASSLVGGQAPYEQYF. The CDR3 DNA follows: TGTGCCAGCAGCTTAGTCGGAGGGCAGGCCCCCTACGAGCAGTACTTC.